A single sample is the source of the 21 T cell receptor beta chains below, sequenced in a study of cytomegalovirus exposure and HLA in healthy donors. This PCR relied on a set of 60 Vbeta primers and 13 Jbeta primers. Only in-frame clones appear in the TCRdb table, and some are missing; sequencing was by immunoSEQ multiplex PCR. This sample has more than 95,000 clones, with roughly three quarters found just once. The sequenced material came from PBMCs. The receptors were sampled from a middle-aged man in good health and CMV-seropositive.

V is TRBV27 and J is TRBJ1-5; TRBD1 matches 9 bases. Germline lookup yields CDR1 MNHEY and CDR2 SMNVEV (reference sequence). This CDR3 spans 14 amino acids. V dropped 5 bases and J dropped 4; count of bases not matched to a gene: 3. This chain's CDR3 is CASSHGTGNQPQHF. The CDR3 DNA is TGTGCCAGCAGTCACGGGACAGGGAATCAGCCCCAGCATTTT.

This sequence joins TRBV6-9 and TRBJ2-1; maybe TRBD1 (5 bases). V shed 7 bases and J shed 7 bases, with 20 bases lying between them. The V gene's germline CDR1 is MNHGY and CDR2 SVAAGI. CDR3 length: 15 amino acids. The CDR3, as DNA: TGTGCCAGCACACAGGTTGGGATCCTGAGAAATGAGCAGTTCTTC. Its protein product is CASTQVGILRNEQFF.

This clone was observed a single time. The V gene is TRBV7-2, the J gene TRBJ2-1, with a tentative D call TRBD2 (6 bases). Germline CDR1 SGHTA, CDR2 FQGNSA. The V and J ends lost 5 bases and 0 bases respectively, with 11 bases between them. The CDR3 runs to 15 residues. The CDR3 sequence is CASSVGGSSYNEQFF. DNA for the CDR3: TGTGCCAGCAGCGTTGGGGGGAGCTCCTACAATGAGCAGTTCTTC.

CDR3 residues: CASSIVGGSSYEQYF. The CDR3 DNA reads as TGTGCCAGTAGTATAGTTGGCGGGAGCTCCTACGAGCAGTACTTC. This chain links TRBV19 with TRBJ2-7, with 7 positions matching TRBD2. V dropped 1 base and J dropped 0; count of bases not matched to a gene: 3. Germline CDR1 and CDR2: LNHDA and SQIVND (reference sequence). The CDR3 is made up of 15 amino acids.

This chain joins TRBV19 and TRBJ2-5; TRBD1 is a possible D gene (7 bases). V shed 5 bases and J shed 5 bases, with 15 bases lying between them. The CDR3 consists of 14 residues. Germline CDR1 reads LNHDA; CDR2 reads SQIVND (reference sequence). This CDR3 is CASSGGGAGETQYF. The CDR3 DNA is TGTGCCAGTAGTGGAGGGGGCGCGGGCGAGACCCAGTACTTC.

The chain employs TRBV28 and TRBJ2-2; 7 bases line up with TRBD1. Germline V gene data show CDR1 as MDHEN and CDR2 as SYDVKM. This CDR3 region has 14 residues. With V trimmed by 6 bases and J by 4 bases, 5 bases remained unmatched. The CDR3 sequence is CASRSQGTTGELFF. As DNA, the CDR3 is TGTGCCAGCAGATCACAGGGGACCACCGGGGAGCTGTTTTTT.

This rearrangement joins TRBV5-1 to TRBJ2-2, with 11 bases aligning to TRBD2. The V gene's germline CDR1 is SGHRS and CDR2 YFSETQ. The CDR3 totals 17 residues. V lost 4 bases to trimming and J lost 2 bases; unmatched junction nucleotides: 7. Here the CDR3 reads CASSRAGLAGNTGELFF. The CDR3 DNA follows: TGCGCCAGCAGCAGAGCCGGACTAGCGGGTAACACCGGGGAGCTGTTTTTT.

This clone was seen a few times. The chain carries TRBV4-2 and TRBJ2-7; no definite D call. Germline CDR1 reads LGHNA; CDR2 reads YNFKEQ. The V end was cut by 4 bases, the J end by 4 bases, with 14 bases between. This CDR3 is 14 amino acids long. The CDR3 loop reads CASSPSWADYEQYF. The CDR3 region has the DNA TGTGCCAGCAGCCCGTCTTGGGCTGATTACGAGCAGTACTTC.

The CDR3 DNA reads as TGTGCCAGCTCACCATCTCGAGACAGGGACTACAATGAGCAGTTCTTC. Encoded protein: CASSPSRDRDYNEQFF. The chain has TRBV18 and TRBJ2-1; TRBD1 agrees at 7 bases. The CDR3 spans 16 residues. Germline-derived CDR1 and CDR2 are KGHSH and LQKENI. J was trimmed by 3 bases and V by 2 bases; bases with no gene match: 7.

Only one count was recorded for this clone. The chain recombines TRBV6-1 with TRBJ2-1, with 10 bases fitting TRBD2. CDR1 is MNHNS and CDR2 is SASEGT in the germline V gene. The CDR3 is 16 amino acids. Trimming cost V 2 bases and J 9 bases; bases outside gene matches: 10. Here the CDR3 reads CASSESGLAGVLEQFF. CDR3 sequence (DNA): TGTGCCAGCAGTGAATCGGGTCTAGCGGGAGTACTTGAGCAGTTCTTC.

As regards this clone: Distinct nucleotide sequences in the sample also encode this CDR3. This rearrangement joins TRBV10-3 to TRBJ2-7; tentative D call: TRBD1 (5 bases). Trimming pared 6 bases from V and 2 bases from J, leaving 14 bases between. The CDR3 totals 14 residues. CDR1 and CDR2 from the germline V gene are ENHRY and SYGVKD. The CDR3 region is CAISWGQGTYEQYF. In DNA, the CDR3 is TGTGCCATCAGCTGGGGTCAGGGAACCTACGAGCAGTACTTC.

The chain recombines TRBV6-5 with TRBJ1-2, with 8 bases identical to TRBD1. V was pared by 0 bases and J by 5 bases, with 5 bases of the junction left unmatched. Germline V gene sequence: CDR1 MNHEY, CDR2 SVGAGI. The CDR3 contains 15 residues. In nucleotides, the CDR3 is TGTGCCAGCAGTTACTCGGGGGACAGGAGATATGGCTACACCTTC. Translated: CASSYSGDRRYGYTF.

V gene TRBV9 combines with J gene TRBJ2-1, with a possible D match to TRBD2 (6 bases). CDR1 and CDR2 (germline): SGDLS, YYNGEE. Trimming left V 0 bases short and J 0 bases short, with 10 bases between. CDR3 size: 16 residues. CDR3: CASSVGGTLSYNEQFF. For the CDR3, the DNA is TGTGCCAGCAGCGTAGGCGGGACCCTCTCCTACAATGAGCAGTTCTTC.

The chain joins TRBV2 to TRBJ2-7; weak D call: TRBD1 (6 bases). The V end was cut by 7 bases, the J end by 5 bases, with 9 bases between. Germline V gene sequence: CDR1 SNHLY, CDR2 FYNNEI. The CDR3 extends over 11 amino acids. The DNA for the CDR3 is TGTGCCAGCAATACAGGGAACGAGCAGTACTTC. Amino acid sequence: CASNTGNEQYF. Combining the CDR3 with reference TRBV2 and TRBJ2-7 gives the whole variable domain EPEVTQTPSHQVTQMGQEVILRCVPISNHLYFYWYRQILGQKVEFLVSFYNNEISEKSEIFDDQFSVERPDGSNFTLKIRSTKLEDSAMYFCASNTGNEQYFGPGTRLTVT.

Written as DNA, the CDR3 is TGTGCCTGGAGAGACAGGGCCGCTAACTATGGCTACACCTTC. It encodes CAWRDRAANYGYTF. This chain joins TRBV30 and TRBJ1-2, with 7 nucleotides matching TRBD1. Germline values: CDR1 GTSNPN, CDR2 SVGIG (reference sequence). This CDR3 has 14 residues. J was trimmed by 0 bases and V by 3 bases; bases with no gene match: 4.

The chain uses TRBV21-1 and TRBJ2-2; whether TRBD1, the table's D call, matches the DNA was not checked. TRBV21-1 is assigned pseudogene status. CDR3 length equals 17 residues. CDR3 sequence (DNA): TGTGCCAGCAGCAAATTCCGAGGGGGCTCGGACACCGGGGAGCTGTTTTTT. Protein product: CASSKFRGGSDTGELFF.

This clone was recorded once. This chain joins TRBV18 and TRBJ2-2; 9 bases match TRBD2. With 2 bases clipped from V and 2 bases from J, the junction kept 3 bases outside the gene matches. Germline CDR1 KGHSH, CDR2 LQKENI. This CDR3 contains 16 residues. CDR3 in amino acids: CASSPWTSDNTGELFF. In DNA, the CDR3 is TGTGCCAGCTCACCATGGACTAGCGATAACACCGGGGAGCTGTTTTTT.

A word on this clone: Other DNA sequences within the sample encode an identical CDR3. Written as DNA, the CDR3 is TGCGCCAGCAGCTTGGCGGCAGGTGGCAGCGAGCAGTACTTC. Translated: CASSLAAGGSEQYF. This chain uses TRBV5-1 with TRBJ2-7; D is unresolved. The CDR3 totals 14 residues. V lost 0 bases, J lost 6 bases, and 13 bases lay in between. Germline V gives CDR1 SGHRS, CDR2 YFSETQ.

The CDR3 here is CSVDWGSASEQYF. DNA of the CDR3: TGCAGCGTTGATTGGGGCTCAGCGTCCGAGCAGTACTTC. This rearrangement joins TRBV29-1 to TRBJ2-7; D might be TRBD1 (5 bases). Germline V lookup: CDR1 SQVTM, CDR2 ANQGSEA. V was pared by 3 bases and J by 6 bases, with 15 bases between. The CDR3 has 13 amino acids.

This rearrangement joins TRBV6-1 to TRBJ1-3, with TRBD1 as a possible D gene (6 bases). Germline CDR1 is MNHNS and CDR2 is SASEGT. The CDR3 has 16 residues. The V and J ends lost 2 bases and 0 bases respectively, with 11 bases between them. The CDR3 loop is CASSERGHNSGNTIYF. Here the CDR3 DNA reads TGTGCCAGCAGTGAAAGGGGACACAACTCTGGAAACACCATATATTTT.

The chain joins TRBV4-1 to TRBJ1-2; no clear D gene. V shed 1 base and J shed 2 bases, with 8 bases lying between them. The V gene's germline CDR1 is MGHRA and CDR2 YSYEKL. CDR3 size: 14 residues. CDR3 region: CASSQAVRNYGYTF. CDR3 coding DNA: TGCGCCAGCAGCCAAGCTGTACGGAACTATGGCTACACCTTC.